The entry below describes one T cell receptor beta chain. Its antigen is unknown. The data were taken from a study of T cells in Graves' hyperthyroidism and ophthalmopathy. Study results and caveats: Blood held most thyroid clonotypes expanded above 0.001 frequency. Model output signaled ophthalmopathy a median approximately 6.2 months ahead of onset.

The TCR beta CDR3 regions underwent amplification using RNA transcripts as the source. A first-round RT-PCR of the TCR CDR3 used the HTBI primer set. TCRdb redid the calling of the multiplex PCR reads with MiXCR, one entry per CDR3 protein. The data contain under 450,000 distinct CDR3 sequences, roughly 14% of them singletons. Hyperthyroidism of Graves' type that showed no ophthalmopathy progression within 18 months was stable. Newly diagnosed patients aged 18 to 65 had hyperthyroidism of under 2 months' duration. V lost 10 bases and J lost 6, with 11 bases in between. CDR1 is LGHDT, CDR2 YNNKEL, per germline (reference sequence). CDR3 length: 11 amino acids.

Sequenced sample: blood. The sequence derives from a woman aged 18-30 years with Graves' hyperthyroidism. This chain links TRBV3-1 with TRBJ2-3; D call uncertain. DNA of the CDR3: TGTGCCACGGAGAAAGCTGATACGCAGTATTTT. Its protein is CATEKADTQYF.